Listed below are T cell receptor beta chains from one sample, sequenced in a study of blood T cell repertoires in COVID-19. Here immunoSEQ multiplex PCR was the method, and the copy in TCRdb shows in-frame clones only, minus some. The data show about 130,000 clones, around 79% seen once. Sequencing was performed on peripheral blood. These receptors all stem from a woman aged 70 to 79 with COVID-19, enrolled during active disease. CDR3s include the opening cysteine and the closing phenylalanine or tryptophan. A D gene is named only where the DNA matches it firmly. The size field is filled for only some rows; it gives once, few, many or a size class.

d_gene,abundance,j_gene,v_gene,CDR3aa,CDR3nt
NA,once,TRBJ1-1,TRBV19,CASRGEGMYTEAFF,TGTGCCAGTAGGGGAGAGGGAATGTACACTGAAGCTTTCTTT
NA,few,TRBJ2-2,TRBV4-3,CASSRLAFGELFF,TGCGCCAGCAGCCGGCTGGCCTTCGGGGAGCTGTTTTTT
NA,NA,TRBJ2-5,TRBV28,CASSLGQGLTETQYF,TGTGCCAGCAGTTTAGGGCAGGGGCTCACCGAGACCCAGTACTTC
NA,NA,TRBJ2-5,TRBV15,CATSSLIGTIETQYF,TGTGCCACCAGCTCTCTGATCGGGACAATAGAGACCCAGTACTTC
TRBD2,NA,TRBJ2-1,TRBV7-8,CASSPIGGGSYNEQFF,TGTGCCAGCAGCCCAATAGGCGGGGGCTCCTACAATGAGCAGTTCTTC
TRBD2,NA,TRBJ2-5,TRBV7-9,CASSHTSGGETQYF,TGTGCCAGCAGCCACACTAGCGGGGGTGAGACCCAGTACTTC
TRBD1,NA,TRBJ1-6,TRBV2,CASSEGAGGYSPLHF,TGTGCCAGCAGTGAAGGGGCAGGGGGTTACTCACCCCTCCACTTT
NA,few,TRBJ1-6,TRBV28,CGTGLSYNSPLHF,TGTGGCACAGGGTTATCCTATAATTCACCCCTCCACTTT
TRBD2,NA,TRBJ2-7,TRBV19,CASSISSGGGYEQYF,TGTGCCAGTAGTATCTCGTCCGGCGGGGGCTACGAGCAGTACTTC
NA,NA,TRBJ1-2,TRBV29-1,CSVGDLYGYTF,TGCAGCGTTGGAGACCTCTATGGCTACACCTTC
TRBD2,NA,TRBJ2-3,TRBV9,CASSASPSGGYQADTQYF,TGTGCCAGCAGCGCCAGCCCTAGCGGGGGGTATCAAGCGGATACGCAGTATTTT
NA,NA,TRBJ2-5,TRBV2,CASSPSIGRQETQYF,TGTGCCAGCAGTCCCTCCATCGGGAGACAAGAGACCCAGTACTTC
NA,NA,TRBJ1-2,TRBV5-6,CASSRATEYNYGYTF,TGTGCCAGCAGTCGAGCTACAGAATACAACTATGGCTACACCTTC
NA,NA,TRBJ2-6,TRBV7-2,CASSFELPGANVLTF,TGTGCCAGCAGCTTTGAGCTTCCTGGGGCCAACGTCCTGACTTTC
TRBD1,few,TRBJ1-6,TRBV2,CASSERQGRFGSPLHF,TGTGCCAGCAGTGAACGACAGGGCCGCTTTGGTTCACCCCTCCACTTT
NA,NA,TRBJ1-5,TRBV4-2,CASSQESGGRHQPQHF,TGTGCCAGCAGCCAAGAGTCGGGGGGCCGCCATCAGCCCCAGCATTTT
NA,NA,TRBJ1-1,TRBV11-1,CASSPNPRTEAFF,TGTGCCAGCAGCCCTAACCCACGGACTGAAGCTTTCTTT
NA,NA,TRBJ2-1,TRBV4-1,CASSQDWGTKSHEQFF,TGCGCCAGCAGCCAAGATTGGGGGACAAAATCCCACGAGCAGTTCTTC
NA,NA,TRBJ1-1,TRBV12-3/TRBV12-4,CASSSGNEAFF,TGTGCCAGCAGTTCAGGGAATGAAGCTTTCTTT
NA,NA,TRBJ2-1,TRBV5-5,CASSPGGGLYNEQFF,TGTGCCAGCAGCCCTGGGGGGGGGCTTTACAATGAGCAGTTCTTC
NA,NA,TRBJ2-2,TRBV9,CASSSLGASTGELFF,TGTGCCAGCAGCTCCCTGGGGGCGAGCACCGGGGAGCTGTTTTTT
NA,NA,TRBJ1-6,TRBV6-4,CASSALGGNNSPLHF,TGTGCCAGCAGTGCCTTGGGAGGGAATAATTCACCCCTCCACTTT
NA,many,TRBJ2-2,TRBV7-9,CASTWRGDTGELFF,TGTGCCAGCACCTGGAGGGGTGACACCGGGGAGCTGTTTTTT
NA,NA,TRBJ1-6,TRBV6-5,CASSTGRTNSPLHF,TGTGCCAGCAGTACAGGACGGACTAATTCACCCCTCCACTTT
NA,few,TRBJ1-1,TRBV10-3,CAISEVLAEAFF,TGTGCCATCAGTGAGGTTTTAGCTGAAGCTTTCTTT
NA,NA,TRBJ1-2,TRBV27,CASSFQGRGYGYTF,TGTGCCAGCAGTTTCCAGGGTAGGGGCTATGGCTACACCTTC
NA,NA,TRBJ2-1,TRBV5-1,CASSLGQVSNEQFF,TGCGCCAGCAGCTTGGGACAGGTATCCAATGAGCAGTTCTTC
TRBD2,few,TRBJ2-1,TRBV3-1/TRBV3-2,CASSLPMATSGGHNEQFF,TGTGCCAGCAGCCTACCGATGGCGACTAGCGGGGGCCACAATGAGCAGTTCTTC
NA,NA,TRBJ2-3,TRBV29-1,CSVDRSRDTQYF,TGCAGCGTTGATCGGAGTCGGGATACGCAGTATTTT
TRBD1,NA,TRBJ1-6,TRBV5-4,CASSLVPGQLDSPLHF,TGTGCCAGCAGCTTGGTACCGGGACAGCTCGATTCACCCCTCCACTTT
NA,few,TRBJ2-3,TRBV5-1,CASSFLTDTQYF,TGCGCCAGCAGCTTTCTGACAGATACGCAGTATTTT
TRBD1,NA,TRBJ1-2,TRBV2,CASGQQGEVYGYTF,TGTGCCAGCGGTCAACAGGGGGAAGTCTATGGCTACACCTTC
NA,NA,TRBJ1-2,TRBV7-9,CASSSLDSYGYTF,TGTGCCAGCAGCTCGCTGGACAGCTATGGCTACACCTTC
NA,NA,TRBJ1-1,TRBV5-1,CASSLGVAANTEAFF,TGCGCCAGCAGCTTAGGGGTAGCGGCGAACACTGAAGCTTTCTTT
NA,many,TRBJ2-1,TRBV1,CTSSLTSGGPGNEQFF,TGCACCAGCAGCCTGACTAGCGGGGGGCCTGGGAATGAGCAGTTCTTC
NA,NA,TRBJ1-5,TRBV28,CASSSPATGNQPQHF,TGTGCCAGCAGCTCCCCGGCGACAGGTAATCAGCCCCAGCATTTT
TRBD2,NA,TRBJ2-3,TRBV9,CASSALAGGSTDTQYF,TGTGCCAGCAGCGCGCTAGCGGGGGGGAGCACAGATACGCAGTATTTT
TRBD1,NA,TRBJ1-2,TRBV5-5,CASSATQGAGYGYTF,TGTGCCAGCAGCGCAACACAGGGGGCCGGCTATGGCTACACCTTC